These T cell receptor beta chains were read from a single sample in a study of T-cell memory formation after mild COVID-19. One entry per CDR3 protein results from TCRdb running MiXCR on the 5' RACE reads. Found here are under 350,000 distinct CDR3 sequences, 15% to 20% of them singletons; the top ten hold roughly 22%. Material for sequencing was PBMCs or a T cell subset sorted from them (not recorded which). These receptors originate from a man younger than 30 who had mild COVID-19 (a few samples of this study predate the infection). Cell type and time point are not known. CDR3s include the opening cysteine and the closing phenylalanine or tryptophan. A D gene is named only where the DNA matches it firmly. Size is stated for part of the rows, as once, few or many counts, or as a class when the clone is expanded.

J,V,D,size,CDR3,DNA
TRBJ2-7,TRBV4-3,TRBD1,many,CASSQGQGDYEQYF,TGCGCCAGCAGCCAAGGACAGGGAGATTACGAGCAGTACTTC
TRBJ2-3,TRBV7-9,NA,few,CASSGVSLYTQYF,TGTGCCAGCAGCGGAGTGAGCCTGTATACGCAGTATTTT
TRBJ1-5,TRBV12-1,NA,once,CASSPDHSNQPQHF,TGTGCCAGCAGCCCTGACCATAGCAATCAGCCCCAGCATTTT
TRBJ1-1,TRBV10-2,NA,NA,CASSESKGNGFF,TGCGCCAGCAGTGAGTCGAAGGGAAACGGGTTCTTT
TRBJ1-3,TRBV12-3/TRBV12-4,TRBD1,NA,CASEGQGSFYSGNTIYF,TGTGCCAGCGAGGGACAGGGTTCATTTTACTCTGGAAACACCATATATTTT
TRBJ2-3,TRBV5-1,NA,few,CASSSARDSRGTDTQYF,TGCGCCAGCAGCTCCGCCCGGGACTCCAGGGGCACAGATACGCAGTATTTT
TRBJ1-2,TRBV6-6,NA,NA,CASSPSGGLHYGYTF,TGTGCCAGCAGTCCTTCGGGAGGGTTGCACTATGGCTACACCTTC
TRBJ2-7,TRBV6-1,NA,NA,CASSEGGSYEQYF,TGTGCCAGCAGTGAAGGGGGGTCCTACGAGCAGTACTTC
TRBJ2-2,TRBV3-1,NA,NA,CASSPPGAHTGELFF,TGTGCCAGCAGCCCCCCTGGGGCGCACACCGGGGAGCTGTTTTTT
TRBJ1-2,TRBV4-1,NA,NA,CASSGVTASFYGYTF,TGCGCCAGCAGTGGAGTGACAGCATCCTTCTATGGCTACACCTTC
TRBJ2-1,TRBV20-1,TRBD2,NA,CSARDPRTSVTYNEQFF,TGCAGTGCTAGAGATCCCCGGACTAGCGTAACCTACAATGAGCAGTTCTTC
TRBJ2-1,TRBV10-2,NA,NA,CASLNPDTAPNEQFF,TGCGCCAGCCTTAACCCGGACACTGCCCCCAATGAGCAGTTCTTC
TRBJ2-3,TRBV11-2,TRBD2,few,CASSPTSGAPTYTQYF,TGTGCCAGCAGCCCAACTAGCGGGGCCCCCACATATACGCAGTATTTT
TRBJ1-2,TRBV6-6,NA,NA,CASSNSAKEASTYGYTF,TGTGCCAGCAGTAATTCAGCCAAAGAAGCCTCCACCTATGGCTACACCTTC
TRBJ2-5,TRBV7-2,NA,NA,CASTLTLQETQYF,TGTGCCAGCACCTTAACACTACAAGAGACCCAGTACTTC
TRBJ2-3,TRBV4-2,NA,few,CASSQDREKSERTDTQYF,TGTGCCAGCAGCCAAGATCGTGAGAAATCAGAGCGCACAGATACGCAGTATTTT
TRBJ2-2,TRBV2,NA,NA,CASNGGNTGELFF,TGTGCCAGCAACGGGGGCAACACCGGGGAGCTGTTTTTT
TRBJ2-7,TRBV4-1,TRBD1,NA,CASSQYRGISSYEQYF,TGCGCCAGCAGCCAATACAGGGGGATCAGCTCCTACGAGCAGTACTTC
TRBJ2-1,TRBV7-2,TRBD1,NA,CASSRWGQGVDEQFF,TGTGCCAGCAGCCGATGGGGACAGGGGGTCGATGAGCAGTTCTTC
TRBJ1-1,TRBV7-2,NA,NA,CASSFEQRNTEAFF,TGTGCCAGCAGCTTTGAACAGAGGAACACTGAAGCTTTCTTT
TRBJ2-3,TRBV5-1,TRBD2,many,CASSPTSSGELQDTQYF,TGCGCCAGCAGCCCGACCTCTAGCGGGGAGCTTCAAGATACGCAGTATTTT
TRBJ1-5,TRBV20-1,TRBD1,NA,CSARQGAVNQPQHF,TGCAGTGCTAGACAGGGGGCGGTTAATCAGCCCCAGCATTTT
TRBJ1-1,TRBV4-1,NA,NA,CASRPNTEAFF,TGCGCCAGCCGACCGAACACTGAAGCTTTCTTT
TRBJ2-5,TRBV29-1,TRBD1,NA,CSVGGQQETQYF,TGCAGCGTTGGGGGACAGCAAGAGACCCAGTACTTC
TRBJ2-5,TRBV5-1,TRBD2,NA,CASSFASGQETQYF,TGCGCCAGCAGCTTTGCTAGCGGCCAAGAGACCCAGTACTTC
TRBJ2-5,TRBV6-6,NA,few,CASSPPPGQETQYF,TGTGCCAGCAGTCCTCCGCCAGGACAAGAGACCCAGTACTTC
TRBJ2-7,TRBV25-1,NA,NA,CASSTPAAHEQYF,TGTGCCAGCAGTACTCCGGCCGCTCACGAGCAGTACTTC
TRBJ2-3,TRBV12-3/TRBV12-4,TRBD2,few,CASSDGLAPSTDTQYF,TGTGCCAGCAGTGATGGACTAGCCCCTAGCACAGATACGCAGTATTTT
TRBJ2-3,TRBV4-3,NA,many,CASSQDGYLKPTDTQYF,TGCGCCAGCAGCCAAGACGGATATCTTAAACCCACAGATACGCAGTATTTT
TRBJ2-1,TRBV7-9,TRBD2,NA,CASSPRGRGADNEQFF,TGTGCCAGCAGCCCCCGGGGGCGGGGGGCAGACAATGAGCAGTTCTTC
TRBJ2-3,TRBV27,NA,few,CASSLVDRPSTDTQYF,TGTGCCAGCAGTTTAGTCGACAGGCCTAGCACAGATACGCAGTATTTT
TRBJ1-1,TRBV7-2,TRBD1,NA,CASRQGAIMNTEAFF,TGTGCCAGCAGGCAGGGGGCAATCATGAACACTGAAGCTTTCTTT
TRBJ1-2,TRBV7-2,NA,NA,CASSPGGGDYGYTF,TGTGCCAGCAGCCCCGGTGGGGGGGACTATGGCTACACCTTC
TRBJ2-7,TRBV12-3/TRBV12-4,NA,NA,CASSSSLQGRTYEQYF,TGTGCCAGCAGCTCTTCCCTACAGGGTAGGACCTACGAGCAGTACTTC
TRBJ1-2,TRBV15,NA,few,CATSREKLNYGYTF,TGTGCCACCAGCAGGGAGAAGTTAAACTATGGCTACACCTTC
TRBJ1-5,TRBV9,NA,few,CASSVADWEGVDQPQHF,TGTGCCAGCAGCGTAGCGGATTGGGAGGGAGTGGATCAGCCCCAGCATTTT
TRBJ1-2,TRBV28,NA,few,CASSFRGDPPYGYTF,TGTGCCAGCAGTTTCCGGGGGGACCCTCCTTATGGCTACACCTTC
TRBJ1-1,TRBV5-1,NA,many,CASSERNTEAFF,TGCGCCAGCAGCGAGAGGAACACTGAAGCTTTCTTT
TRBJ2-7,TRBV5-1,TRBD1,NA,CASSLVIGQGIEQYF,TGCGCCAGCAGCTTGGTTATAGGACAGGGAATAGAGCAGTACTTC
TRBJ1-6,TRBV12-3/TRBV12-4,NA,NA,CASSFGGLFSPLHF,TGTGCCAGCAGTTTTGGGGGACTTTTTTCACCCCTCCACTTT
TRBJ1-5,TRBV2,NA,NA,CASARSYNQPQHF,TGTGCCAGCGCCCGCAGCTACAATCAGCCCCAGCATTTT
TRBJ1-2,TRBV7-9,TRBD1,NA,CASSGRDRVVGGYTF,TGTGCCAGCAGCGGACGGGACAGGGTAGTTGGTGGCTACACCTTC
TRBJ2-7,TRBV7-6,TRBD2,NA,CASSLEGGTSGPVYF,TGTGCCAGCAGCTTAGAAGGGGGGACTAGCGGACCCGTATACTTC
TRBJ2-5,TRBV12-3/TRBV12-4,TRBD2,NA,CASSSGLAAEETQYF,TGTGCCAGCAGCTCGGGACTAGCGGCCGAAGAGACCCAGTACTTC
TRBJ2-2,TRBV4-3,TRBD2,few,CASSQVGWGGTGELFF,TGCGCCAGCAGCCAAGTCGGTTGGGGGGGCACCGGGGAGCTGTTTTTT
TRBJ2-3,TRBV7-2,NA,many,CASSLGGDVDTQYF,TGTGCCAGCAGCTTAGGGGGGGACGTGGATACGCAGTATTTT
TRBJ2-3,TRBV6-5,TRBD1,NA,CASSTQGATDTQYF,TGTGCCAGCAGCACGCAGGGGGCAACAGATACGCAGTATTTT
TRBJ1-1,TRBV4-1,NA,NA,CASSQVGSGTEAFF,TGCGCCAGCAGCCAAGTGGGGAGCGGCACTGAAGCTTTCTTT
TRBJ2-7,TRBV19,NA,NA,CASSTPTSATYEQYF,TGTGCCAGTAGTACCCCCACCTCGGCCACCTACGAGCAGTACTTC
TRBJ2-1,TRBV4-1,TRBD2,many,CASSRRLAGVNDNEQFF,TGCGCCAGCAGCCGTCGACTAGCGGGGGTGAACGACAATGAGCAGTTCTTC
TRBJ1-5,TRBV29-1,NA,NA,CSVDEGGNQPQHF,TGCAGCGTTGATGAGGGGGGCAATCAGCCCCAGCATTTT
TRBJ2-3,TRBV29-1,NA,many,CSVEASGGFVGQYF,TGCAGCGTTGAAGCGTCTGGGGGCTTCGTAGGGCAGTATTTT
TRBJ2-1,TRBV28,NA,NA,CASISPGLSYNEQFF,TGTGCCAGCATTTCGCCAGGACTCTCCTACAATGAGCAGTTCTTC
TRBJ2-1,TRBV7-9,NA,few,CASTGSGSTYNEQFF,TGTGCCAGCACCGGAAGCGGTTCCACCTACAATGAGCAGTTCTTC
TRBJ2-6,TRBV9,NA,few,CASSVGRSSGANVLTF,TGTGCCAGCAGCGTTGGACGGAGCTCTGGGGCCAACGTCCTGACTTTC
TRBJ1-1,TRBV6-1,NA,NA,CASSAGRWNTEAFF,TGTGCCAGCAGCGCGGGACGTTGGAACACTGAAGCTTTCTTT
TRBJ2-1,TRBV2,NA,NA,CASDGGGDEQFF,TGTGCCAGCGACGGAGGGGGAGATGAGCAGTTCTTC